Sequencing of this T cell receptor (beta chain) was carried out in a study of cytomegalovirus exposure and HLA in healthy donors. Profiling relied on immunoSEQ multiplex PCR, and the TCRdb table lists in-frame clones only, not all of them. In the table there are 60,000 to 80,000 clones, 85% of which are singletons. The CDR3 spans 14 residues. Trimming took off 6 bases at V and 1 base at J, with 12 bases between the two ends. Germline assignment: CDR1 MNHEY and CDR2 SMNVEV (reference sequence). Sequences were obtained from PBMCs. This TCR was recovered from a man aged 25-45 years in good health and CMV-seronegative. V usage is TRBV27 and J usage is TRBJ1-1, with a possible D match to TRBD1 (5 bases). The CDR3 spells CASSLRRGNTEAFF. CDR3 bases: TGTGCCAGCAGCCTCAGGAGGGGGAACACTGAAGCTTTCTTT.